A selection of T cell receptor beta chains follows, all from one sample in a study of control samples from healthy donors and cancer patients. Here immunoSEQ multiplex PCR was the method, and the copy in TCRdb shows in-frame clones only, minus some. The sample has around 29,000 clones, roughly 85% seen once. Specimen: PBMCs. These receptors originate from a man aged 55 to 70 with head and neck cancer. Each CDR3 is given with its conserved first and last residue. D genes are given only for firm matches. Expanded clones get a size class; other rows say once, few or many, or leave the size out.

>TRBV7-9|NA|TRBJ2-1|NA
CATAFSASSYNEQFF
TGTGCCACCGCCTTTAGCGCTAGCTCCTACAATGAGCAGTTCTTC
>TRBV28|NA|TRBJ2-1|NA
CASSLGPREQFF
TGTGCCAGCAGTTTAGGACCTCGTGAGCAGTTCTTC
>TRBV7-2|NA|TRBJ2-4|TRBD1
CASRWTGGIQYF
TGTGCCAGCAGATGGACAGGGGGCATTCAGTACTTC
>TRBV6-6|NA|TRBJ2-6|NA
CASRVSSGANVLTF
TGTGCCAGCAGGGTTAGCTCTGGGGCCAACGTCCTGACTTTC
>TRBV19|once|TRBJ2-2|TRBD2
CASSMYSGSATGELFF
TGTGCCAGTAGTATGTATAGCGGGAGCGCTACCGGGGAGCTGTTTTTT
>TRBV28|NA|TRBJ2-7|NA
CASNPGWVDEQYF
TGTGCCAGCAACCCAGGATGGGTGGACGAGCAGTACTTC
>TRBV4-1|NA|TRBJ2-1|TRBD2
CASSLGLAEGWDEQFF
TGCGCCAGCAGCCTCGGACTAGCGGAAGGATGGGATGAGCAGTTCTTC
>TRBV21-1|few|TRBJ2-1|NA
CASSKAAHSTGNEQFF
TGTGCCAGCAGCAAAGCCGCGCACTCCACCGGCAATGAGCAGTTCTTC
>TRBV11-2|NA|TRBJ1-6|TRBD1
CASRRQGSSYNSPLHF
TGTGCCAGCAGACGACAGGGGAGCTCCTATAATTCACCCCTCCACTTT
>TRBV9|NA|TRBJ1-2|NA
CASSPVGDYGYTF
TGTGCCAGCAGCCCCGTCGGGGACTATGGCTACACCTTC
>TRBV24-1|NA|TRBJ2-7|NA
CATSDLYEQYF
TGTGCCACCAGTGATCTATACGAGCAGTACTTC
>TRBV30|few|TRBJ1-6|TRBD1
CAWSKTGPGALHF
TGTGCCTGGAGTAAGACAGGGCCCGGGGCCCTCCACTTT
>TRBV19|NA|TRBJ2-5|NA
CASAPRGRGETQYF
TGTGCCAGTGCCCCCAGGGGGCGGGGGGAGACCCAGTACTTC
>TRBV14|NA|TRBJ2-3|NA
CASSQDGSSTDTQYF
TGTGCCAGCAGCCAAGACGGGTCGAGCACAGATACGCAGTATTTT
>TRBV28|NA|TRBJ2-6|TRBD1
CASSNTRGSSGANVLTF
TGTGCCAGCAGTAATACCAGGGGGAGCTCTGGGGCCAACGTCCTGACTTTC
>TRBV7-3|NA|TRBJ2-5|NA
CASSFGSETQYF
TGTGCCAGCAGCTTTGGGTCGGAGACCCAGTACTTC
>TRBV28|NA|TRBJ1-2|NA
CASSSTGSPNYGYTF
TGTGCCAGCAGTTCGACAGGATCTCCGAACTATGGCTACACCTTC
>TRBV29-1|few|TRBJ2-7|NA
CSVELKSVSNYEQYF
TGCAGCGTTGAACTGAAGAGCGTTAGCAACTACGAGCAGTACTTC
>TRBV5-1|NA|TRBJ2-1|TRBD2
CASSYTSGSYNEQFF
TGCGCCAGCAGCTACACTAGCGGGAGTTACAATGAGCAGTTCTTC
>TRBV19|once|TRBJ1-2|TRBD1
CASRTGTGRAITF
TGTGCCAGTAGGACCGGGACAGGCCGCGCTATCACCTTC
>TRBV24-1|NA|TRBJ2-7|NA
CATSDPPGTLHYEQYF
TGTGCCACCAGTGACCCTCCCGGGACACTACACTACGAGCAGTACTTC
>TRBV24-1|once|TRBJ2-6|TRBD2
CATSDSFSGRGSGANVLTF
TGTGCCACCAGTGATTCCTTTAGCGGGAGGGGCTCTGGGGCCAACGTCCTGACTTTC